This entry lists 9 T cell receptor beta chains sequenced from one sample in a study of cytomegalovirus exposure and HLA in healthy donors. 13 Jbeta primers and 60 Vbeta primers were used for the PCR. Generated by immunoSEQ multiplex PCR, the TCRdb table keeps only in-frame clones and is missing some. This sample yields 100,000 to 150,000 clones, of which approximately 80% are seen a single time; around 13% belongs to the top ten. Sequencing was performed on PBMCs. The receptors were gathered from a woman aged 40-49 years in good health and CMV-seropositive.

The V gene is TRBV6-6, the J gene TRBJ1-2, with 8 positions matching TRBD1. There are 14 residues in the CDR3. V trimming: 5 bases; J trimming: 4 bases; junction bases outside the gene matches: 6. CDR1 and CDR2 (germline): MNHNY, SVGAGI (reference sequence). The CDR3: CASSPGGFGYGYTF. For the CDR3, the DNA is TGTGCCAGCAGTCCAGGGGGCTTTGGCTATGGCTACACCTTC.

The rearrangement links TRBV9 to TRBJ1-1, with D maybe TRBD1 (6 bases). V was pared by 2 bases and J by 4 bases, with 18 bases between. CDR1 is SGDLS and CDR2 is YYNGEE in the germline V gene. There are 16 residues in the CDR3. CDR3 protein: CASSVSHRVSVTEAFF. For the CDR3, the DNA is TGTGCCAGCAGCGTCTCTCACAGGGTGAGTGTCACTGAAGCTTTCTTT.

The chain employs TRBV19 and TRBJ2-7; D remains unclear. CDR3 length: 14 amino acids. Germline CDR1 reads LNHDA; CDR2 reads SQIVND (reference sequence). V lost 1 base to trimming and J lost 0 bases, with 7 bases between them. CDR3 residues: CASSIADFSYEQYF. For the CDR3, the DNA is TGTGCCAGTAGTATAGCAGACTTCTCCTACGAGCAGTACTTC.

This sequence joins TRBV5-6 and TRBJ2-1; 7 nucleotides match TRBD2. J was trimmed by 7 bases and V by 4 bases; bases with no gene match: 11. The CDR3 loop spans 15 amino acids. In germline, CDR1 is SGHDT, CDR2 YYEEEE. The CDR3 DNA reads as TGTGCCAGCAGCATCATAGCGGGTAATCTTAATGAGCAGTTCTTC. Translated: CASSIIAGNLNEQFF.

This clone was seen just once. The CDR3 sequence is CASSLGGPGGNTEAFF. The CDR3 DNA follows: TGTGCCAGCAGCTTGGGAGGCCCCGGGGGTAACACTGAAGCTTTCTTT. The chain uses TRBV5-4 and TRBJ1-1; a weak D match, TRBD1 (5 bases). CDR3 length: 16 amino acids. V lost 0 bases and J lost 2, with 14 bases in between. Germline V gives CDR1 SGHNT, CDR2 YYREEE (reference sequence).

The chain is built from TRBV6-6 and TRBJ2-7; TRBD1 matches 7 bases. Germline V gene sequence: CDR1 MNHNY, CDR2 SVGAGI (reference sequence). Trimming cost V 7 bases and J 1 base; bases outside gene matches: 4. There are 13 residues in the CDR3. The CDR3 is CASTLTGSYEQYF. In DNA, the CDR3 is TGTGCCAGCACCCTGACAGGGTCCTACGAGCAGTACTTC.

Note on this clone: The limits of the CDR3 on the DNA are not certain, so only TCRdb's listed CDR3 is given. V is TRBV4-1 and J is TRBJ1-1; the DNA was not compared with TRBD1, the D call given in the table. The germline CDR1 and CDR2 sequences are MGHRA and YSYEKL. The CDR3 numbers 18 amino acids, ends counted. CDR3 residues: CASSQGFGPGGMNTEAFF.

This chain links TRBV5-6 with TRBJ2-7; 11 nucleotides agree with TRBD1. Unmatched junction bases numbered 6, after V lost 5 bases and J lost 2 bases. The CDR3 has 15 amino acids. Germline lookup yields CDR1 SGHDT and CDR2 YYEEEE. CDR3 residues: CASRLPGQGAYEQYF. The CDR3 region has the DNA TGTGCCAGCAGGCTACCGGGACAGGGGGCCTACGAGCAGTACTTC.

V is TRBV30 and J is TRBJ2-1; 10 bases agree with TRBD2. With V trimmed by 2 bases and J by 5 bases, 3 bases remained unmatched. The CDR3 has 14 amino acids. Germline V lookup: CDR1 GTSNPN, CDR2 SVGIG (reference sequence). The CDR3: CAWSYGLADNEQFF. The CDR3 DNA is TGTGCCTGGAGTTACGGACTAGCGGACAATGAGCAGTTCTTC.